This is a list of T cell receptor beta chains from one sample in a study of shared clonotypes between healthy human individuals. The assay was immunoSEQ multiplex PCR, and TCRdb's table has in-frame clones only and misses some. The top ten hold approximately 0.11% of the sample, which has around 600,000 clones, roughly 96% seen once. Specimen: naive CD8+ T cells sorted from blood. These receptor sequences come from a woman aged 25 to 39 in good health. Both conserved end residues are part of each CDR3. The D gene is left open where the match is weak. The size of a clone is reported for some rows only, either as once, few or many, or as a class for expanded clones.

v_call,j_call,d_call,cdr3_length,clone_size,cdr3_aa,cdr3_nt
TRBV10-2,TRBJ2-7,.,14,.,CASKGLASSYEQYF,TGCGCCAGCAAGGGACTCGCCAGCTCCTACGAGCAGTACTTC
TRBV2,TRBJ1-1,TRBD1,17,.,CASSGGTGGVMNTEAFF,TGTGCCAGCAGTGGAGGGACAGGGGGCGTGATGAACACTGAAGCTTTCTTT
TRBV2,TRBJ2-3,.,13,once,CASRAGTSDTQYF,TGTGCCAGCAGAGCTGGAACGTCAGATACGCAGTATTTT
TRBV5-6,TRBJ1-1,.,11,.,CASSRDNEAFF,TGTGCCAGCAGCAGGGACAACGAAGCTTTCTTT
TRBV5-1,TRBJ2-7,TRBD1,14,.,CASSLGQGLHEQYF,TGCGCCAGCAGCTTAGGACAGGGGTTGCACGAGCAGTACTTC
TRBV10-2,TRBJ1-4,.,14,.,CASSARNSREKLFF,TGCGCCAGCAGCGCGCGGAACTCGCGTGAAAAACTGTTTTTT
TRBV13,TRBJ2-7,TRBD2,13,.,CASSTSGLAGQYF,TGTGCCAGCAGCACCTCGGGACTAGCCGGGCAGTACTTC
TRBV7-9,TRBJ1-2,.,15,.,CASSSLALGDYGYTF,TGTGCCAGCAGCTCCCTTGCTCTGGGGGACTATGGCTACACCTTC
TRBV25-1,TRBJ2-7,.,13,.,CASSDGGVYEQYF,TGTGCCAGCAGTGACGGAGGGGTGTACGAGCAGTACTTC
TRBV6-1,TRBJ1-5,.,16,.,CASSEGWKSTNQPQHF,TGTGCCAGCAGTGAAGGGTGGAAGAGTACAAATCAGCCCCAGCATTTT
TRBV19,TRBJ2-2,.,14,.,CASSIWVLTGELFF,TGTGCCAGTAGTATATGGGTACTTACCGGGGAGCTGTTTTTT
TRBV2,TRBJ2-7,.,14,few,CASSEWEARGEQYF,TGTGCCAGCAGTGAATGGGAGGCGCGGGGCGAGCAGTACTTC
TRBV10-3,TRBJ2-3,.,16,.,CAISEGPGLQTDTQYF,TGTGCCATCAGTGAGGGACCGGGACTCCAGACAGATACGCAGTATTTT
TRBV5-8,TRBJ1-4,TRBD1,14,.,CASSLDREYEKLFF,TGTGCCAGCAGCCTAGACAGGGAGTACGAAAAACTGTTTTTT
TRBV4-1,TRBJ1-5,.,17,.,CASSQRGWGLSNQPQHF,TGCGCCAGCAGCCAAAGGGGGTGGGGACTTAGCAATCAGCCCCAGCATTTT
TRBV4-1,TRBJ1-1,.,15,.,CASSQDSRSGTEAFF,TGCGCCAGCAGCCAAGATTCACGGAGCGGTACTGAAGCTTTCTTT
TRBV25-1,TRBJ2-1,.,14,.,CASGTAGSYNEQFF,TGTGCCAGCGGAACTGCCGGCTCCTACAATGAGCAGTTCTTC
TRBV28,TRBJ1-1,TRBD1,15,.,CASSGGDRANTEAFF,TGTGCCAGCAGCGGGGGGGACAGGGCGAACACTGAAGCTTTCTTT